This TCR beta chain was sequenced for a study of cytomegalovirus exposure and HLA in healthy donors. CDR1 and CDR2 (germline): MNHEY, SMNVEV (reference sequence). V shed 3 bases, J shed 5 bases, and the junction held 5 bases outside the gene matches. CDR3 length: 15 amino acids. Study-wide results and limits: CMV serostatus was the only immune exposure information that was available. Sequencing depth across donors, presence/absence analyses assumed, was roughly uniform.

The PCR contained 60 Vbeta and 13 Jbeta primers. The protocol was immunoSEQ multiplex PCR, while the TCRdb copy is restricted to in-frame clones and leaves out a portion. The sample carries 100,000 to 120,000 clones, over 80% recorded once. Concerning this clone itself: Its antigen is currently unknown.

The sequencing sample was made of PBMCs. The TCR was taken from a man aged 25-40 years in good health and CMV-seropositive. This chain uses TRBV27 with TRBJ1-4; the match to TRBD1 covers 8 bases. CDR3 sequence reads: CASSLDRARNEKLFF. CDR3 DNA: TGTGCCAGCAGTTTGGACAGGGCCAGAAATGAAAAACTGTTTTTT.